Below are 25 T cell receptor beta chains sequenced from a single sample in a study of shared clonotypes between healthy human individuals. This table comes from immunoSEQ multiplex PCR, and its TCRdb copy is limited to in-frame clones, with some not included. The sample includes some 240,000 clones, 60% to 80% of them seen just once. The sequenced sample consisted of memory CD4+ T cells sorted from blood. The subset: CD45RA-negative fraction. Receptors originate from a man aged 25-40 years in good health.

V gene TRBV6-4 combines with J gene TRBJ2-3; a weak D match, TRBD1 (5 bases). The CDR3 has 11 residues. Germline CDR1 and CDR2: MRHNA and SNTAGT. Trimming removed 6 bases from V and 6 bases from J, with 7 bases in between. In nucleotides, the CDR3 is TGTGCCAGCAGATCAGGGGATACGCAGTATTTT. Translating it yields CASRSGDTQYF.

The DNA of the CDR3 is TGTGCCAGCAGCTCCTGGAAACAGGGGGCGACCACCGGGGAGCTGTTTTTT. This encodes CASSSWKQGATTGELFF. V usage is TRBV11-2 and J usage is TRBJ2-2, with TRBD1 matching 9 bases. The trim removed 4 bases at V and 4 bases at J, leaving 10 bases unmatched. Per germline, CDR1 SGHAT and CDR2 FQNNGV. This CDR3 has 17 residues.

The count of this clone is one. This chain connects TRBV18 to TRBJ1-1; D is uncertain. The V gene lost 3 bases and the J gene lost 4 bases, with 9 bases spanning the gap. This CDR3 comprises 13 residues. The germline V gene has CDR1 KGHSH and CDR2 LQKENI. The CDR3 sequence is CASSPQSGTEAFF. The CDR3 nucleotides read TGTGCCAGCTCACCCCAGTCTGGCACTGAAGCTTTCTTT.

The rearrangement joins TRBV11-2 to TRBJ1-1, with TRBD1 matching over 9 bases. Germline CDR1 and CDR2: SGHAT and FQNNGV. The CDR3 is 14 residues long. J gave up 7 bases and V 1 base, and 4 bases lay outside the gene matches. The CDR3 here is CASSLVSGQGEAFF. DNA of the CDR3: TGTGCCAGCAGCTTAGTATCGGGACAGGGTGAAGCTTTCTTT.

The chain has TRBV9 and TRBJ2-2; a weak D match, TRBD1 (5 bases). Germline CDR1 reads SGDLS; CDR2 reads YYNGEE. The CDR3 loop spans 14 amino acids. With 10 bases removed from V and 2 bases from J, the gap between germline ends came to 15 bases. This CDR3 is CASAAGLNTGELFF. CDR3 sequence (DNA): TGTGCCTCCGCCGCAGGGCTCAACACCGGGGAGCTGTTTTTT.

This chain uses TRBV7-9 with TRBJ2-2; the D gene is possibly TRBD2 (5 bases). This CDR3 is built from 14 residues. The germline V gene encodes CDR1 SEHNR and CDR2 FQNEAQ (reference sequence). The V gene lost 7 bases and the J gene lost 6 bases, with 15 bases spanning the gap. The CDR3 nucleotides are TGTGCCAGCATCCCCCCGGAGGCGGCCGGGGAGCTGTTTTTT. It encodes CASIPPEAAGELFF.

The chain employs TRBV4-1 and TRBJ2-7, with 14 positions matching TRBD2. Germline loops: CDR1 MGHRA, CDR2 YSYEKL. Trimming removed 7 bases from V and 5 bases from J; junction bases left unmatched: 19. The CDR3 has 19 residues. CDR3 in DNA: TGCGCCAGCACCCCACGGGGGACTAGCGGGAGATTAATGTGTAACGAGCAGTACTTC. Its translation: CASTPRGTSGRLMCNEQYF.

The CDR3 nucleotides are TGTGCCAGCAGCGTAAAATATAGCAATCAGCCCCAGCATTTT. Translating gives CASSVKYSNQPQHF. J is TRBJ1-5 and V is TRBV5-6; no clear D. The CDR3 is 14 residues long. The V end was cut by 4 bases, the J end by 0 bases, with 8 bases between. The germline CDR1 and CDR2 sequences are SGHDT and YYEEEE.

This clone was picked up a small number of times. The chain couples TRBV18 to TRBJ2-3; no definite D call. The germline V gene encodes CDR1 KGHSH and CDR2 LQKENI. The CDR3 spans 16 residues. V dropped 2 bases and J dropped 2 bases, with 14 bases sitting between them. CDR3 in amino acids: CASSPESRRSTDTQYF. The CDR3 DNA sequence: TGTGCCAGCTCACCAGAGTCGCGGCGGTCCACAGATACGCAGTATTTT.

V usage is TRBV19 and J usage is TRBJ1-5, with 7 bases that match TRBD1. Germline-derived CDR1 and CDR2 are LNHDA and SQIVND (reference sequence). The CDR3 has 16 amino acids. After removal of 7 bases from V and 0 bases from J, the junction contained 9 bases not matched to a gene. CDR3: CASNRQGSGSNQPQHF. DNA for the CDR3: TGTGCCAGTAATCGACAGGGTAGCGGTAGCAATCAGCCCCAGCATTTT.

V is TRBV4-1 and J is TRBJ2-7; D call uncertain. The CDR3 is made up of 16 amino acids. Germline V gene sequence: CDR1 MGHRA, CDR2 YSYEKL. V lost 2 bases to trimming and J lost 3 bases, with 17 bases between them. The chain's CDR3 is CASSQKPDAEYYEQYF. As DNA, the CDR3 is TGCGCCAGCAGCCAAAAACCCGACGCGGAATACTACGAGCAGTACTTC.

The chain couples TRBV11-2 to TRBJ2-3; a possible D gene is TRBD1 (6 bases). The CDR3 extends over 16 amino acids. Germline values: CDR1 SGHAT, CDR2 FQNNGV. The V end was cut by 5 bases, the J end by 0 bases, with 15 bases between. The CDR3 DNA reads TGTGCCAGCAGCGGTAAACAGGGAGCTAGCACAGATACGCAGTATTTT. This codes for CASSGKQGASTDTQYF.

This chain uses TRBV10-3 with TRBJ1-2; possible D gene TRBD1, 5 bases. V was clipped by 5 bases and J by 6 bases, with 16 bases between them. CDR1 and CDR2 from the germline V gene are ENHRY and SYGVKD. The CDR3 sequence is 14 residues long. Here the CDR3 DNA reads TGTGCCATCAGTAACACACAGGATTTGCATGGCTACACCTTC. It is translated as CAISNTQDLHGYTF.

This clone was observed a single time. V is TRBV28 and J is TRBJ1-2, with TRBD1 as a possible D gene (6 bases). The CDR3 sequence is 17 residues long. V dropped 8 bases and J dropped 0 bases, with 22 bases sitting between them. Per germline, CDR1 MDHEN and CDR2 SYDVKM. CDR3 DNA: TGTGCCAGCCTCCTGGGAGGGGGGGCAGGAGCTAACTATGGCTACACCTTC. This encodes CASLLGGGAGANYGYTF.

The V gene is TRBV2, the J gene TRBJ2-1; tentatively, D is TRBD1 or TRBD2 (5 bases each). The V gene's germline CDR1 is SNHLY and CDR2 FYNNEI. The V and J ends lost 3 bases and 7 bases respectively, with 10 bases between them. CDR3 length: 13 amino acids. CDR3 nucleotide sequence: TGTGCCAGCAGTGAGAGGGGCGGGAATGAGCAGTTCTTC. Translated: CASSERGGNEQFF.

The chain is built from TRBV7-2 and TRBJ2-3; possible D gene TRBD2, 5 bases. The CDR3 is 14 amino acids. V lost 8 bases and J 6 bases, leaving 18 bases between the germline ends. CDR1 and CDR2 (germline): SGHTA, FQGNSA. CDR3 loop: CASRGPAVGDTQYF. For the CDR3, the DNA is TGTGCCAGCCGCGGGCCAGCGGTTGGTGATACGCAGTATTTT. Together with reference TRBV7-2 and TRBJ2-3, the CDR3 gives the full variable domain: GAGVSQSPSNKVTEKGKDVELRCDPISGHTALYWYRQSLGQGLEFLIYFQGNSAPDKSGLPSDRFSAERTGGSVSTLTIQRTQQEDSAVYLCASRGPAVGDTQYFGPGTRLTVL.

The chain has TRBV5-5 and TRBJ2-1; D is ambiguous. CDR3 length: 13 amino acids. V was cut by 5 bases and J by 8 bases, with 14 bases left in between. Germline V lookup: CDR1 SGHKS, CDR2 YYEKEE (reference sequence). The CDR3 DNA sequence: TGTGCCAGCAGATATGTGGGTCAGTATGAGCAGTTCTTC. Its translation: CASRYVGQYEQFF.

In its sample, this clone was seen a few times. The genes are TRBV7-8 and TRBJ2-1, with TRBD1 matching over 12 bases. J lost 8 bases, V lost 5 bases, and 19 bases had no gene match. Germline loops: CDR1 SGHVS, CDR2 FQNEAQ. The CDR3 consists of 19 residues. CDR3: CASSPYRLPPGQGADEQFF. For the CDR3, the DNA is TGTGCCAGCAGCCCCTACCGACTACCGCCGGGACAGGGGGCCGATGAGCAGTTCTTC.

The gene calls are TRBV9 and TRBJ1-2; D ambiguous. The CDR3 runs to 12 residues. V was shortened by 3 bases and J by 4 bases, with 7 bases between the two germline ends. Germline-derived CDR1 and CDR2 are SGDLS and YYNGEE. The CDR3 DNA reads TGTGCCAGCAGCGACGACCGCTATGGCTACACCTTC. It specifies CASSDDRYGYTF.

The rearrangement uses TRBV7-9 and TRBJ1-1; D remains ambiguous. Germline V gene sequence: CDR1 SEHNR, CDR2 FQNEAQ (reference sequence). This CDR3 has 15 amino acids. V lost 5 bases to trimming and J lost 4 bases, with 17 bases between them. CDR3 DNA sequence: TGTGCCAGCAGCCACACCTCATCAGGAACCACTGAAGCTTTCTTT. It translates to CASSHTSSGTTEAFF.

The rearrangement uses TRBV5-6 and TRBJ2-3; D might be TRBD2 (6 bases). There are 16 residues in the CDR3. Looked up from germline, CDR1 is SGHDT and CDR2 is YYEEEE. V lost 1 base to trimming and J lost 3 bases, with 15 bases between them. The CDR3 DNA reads TGTGCCAGCAGCTTGTTCCGTAGCGGTGGGACAGATACGCAGTATTTT. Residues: CASSLFRSGGTDTQYF.

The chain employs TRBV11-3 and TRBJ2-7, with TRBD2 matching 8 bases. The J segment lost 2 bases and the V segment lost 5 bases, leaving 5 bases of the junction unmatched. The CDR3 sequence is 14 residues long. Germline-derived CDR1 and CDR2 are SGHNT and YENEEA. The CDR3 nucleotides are TGTGCCAGCAGCCGGGGGGGATCCCCCTACGAGCAGTACTTC. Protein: CASSRGGSPYEQYF. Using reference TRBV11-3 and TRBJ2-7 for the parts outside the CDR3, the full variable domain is EAGVVQSPRYKIIEKKQPVAFWCNPISGHNTLYWYLQNLGQGPELLIRYENEEAVDDSQLPKDRFSAERLKGVDSTLKIQPAELGDSAVYLCASSRGGSPYEQYFGPGTRLTVT.

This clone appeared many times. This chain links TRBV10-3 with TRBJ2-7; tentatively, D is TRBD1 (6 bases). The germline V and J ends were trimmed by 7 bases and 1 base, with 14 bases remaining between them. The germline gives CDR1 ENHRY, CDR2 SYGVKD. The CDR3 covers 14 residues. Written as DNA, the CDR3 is TGTGCCATCAAGATAGGGGGTGGATCCTACGAGCAGTACTTC. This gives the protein CAIKIGGGSYEQYF.

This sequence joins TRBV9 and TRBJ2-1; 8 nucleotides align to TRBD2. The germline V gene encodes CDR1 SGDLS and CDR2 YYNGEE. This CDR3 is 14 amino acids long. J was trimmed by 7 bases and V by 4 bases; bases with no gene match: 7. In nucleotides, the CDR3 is TGTGCCAGCAGCTTGAGCGGGAGCACGAATGAGCAGTTCTTC. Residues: CASSLSGSTNEQFF.

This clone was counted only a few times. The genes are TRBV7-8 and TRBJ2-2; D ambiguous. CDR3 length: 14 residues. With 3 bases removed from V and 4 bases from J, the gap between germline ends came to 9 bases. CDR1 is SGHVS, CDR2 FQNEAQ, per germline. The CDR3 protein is CASSFKASTGELFF. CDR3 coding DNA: TGTGCCAGCAGCTTTAAGGCAAGCACCGGGGAGCTGTTTTTT. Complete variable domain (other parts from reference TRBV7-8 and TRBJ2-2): GAGVSQSPRYKVAKRGQDVALRCDPISGHVSLFWYQQALGQGPEFLTYFQNEAQLDKSGLPSDRFFAERPEGSVSTLKIQRTQQEDSAVYLCASSFKASTGELFFGEGSRLTVL.